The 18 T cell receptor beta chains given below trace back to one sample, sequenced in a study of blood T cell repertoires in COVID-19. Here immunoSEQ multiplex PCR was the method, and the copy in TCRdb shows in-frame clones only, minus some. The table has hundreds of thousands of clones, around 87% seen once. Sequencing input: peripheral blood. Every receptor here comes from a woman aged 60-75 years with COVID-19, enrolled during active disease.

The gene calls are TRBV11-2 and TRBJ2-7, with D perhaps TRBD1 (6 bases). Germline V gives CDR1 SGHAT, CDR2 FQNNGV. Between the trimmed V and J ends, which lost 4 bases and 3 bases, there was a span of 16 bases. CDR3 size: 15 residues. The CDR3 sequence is CASSSNPGTIYEQYF. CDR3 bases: TGTGCCAGCAGCTCCAACCCCGGGACAATCTACGAGCAGTACTTC.

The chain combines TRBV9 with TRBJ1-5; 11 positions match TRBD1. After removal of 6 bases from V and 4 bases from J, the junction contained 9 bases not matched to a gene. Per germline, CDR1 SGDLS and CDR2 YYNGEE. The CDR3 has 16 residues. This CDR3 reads CASTRDRGVGNQPQHF. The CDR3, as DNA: TGTGCCAGCACCAGGGACAGGGGGGTGGGAAATCAGCCCCAGCATTTT.

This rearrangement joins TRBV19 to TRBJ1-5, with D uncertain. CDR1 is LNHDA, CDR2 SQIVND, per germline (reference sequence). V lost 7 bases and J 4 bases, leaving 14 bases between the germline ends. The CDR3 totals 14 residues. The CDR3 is CASTPEQLNQPQHF. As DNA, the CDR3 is TGTGCCAGTACCCCGGAGCAGCTAAATCAGCCCCAGCATTTT.

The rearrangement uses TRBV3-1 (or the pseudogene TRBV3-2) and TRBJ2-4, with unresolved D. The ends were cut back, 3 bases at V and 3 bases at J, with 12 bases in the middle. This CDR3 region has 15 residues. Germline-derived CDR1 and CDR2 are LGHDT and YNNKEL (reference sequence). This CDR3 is CASSHDRQVKNIQYF. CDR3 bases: TGTGCCAGCAGCCATGACCGACAAGTCAAAAACATTCAGTACTTC.

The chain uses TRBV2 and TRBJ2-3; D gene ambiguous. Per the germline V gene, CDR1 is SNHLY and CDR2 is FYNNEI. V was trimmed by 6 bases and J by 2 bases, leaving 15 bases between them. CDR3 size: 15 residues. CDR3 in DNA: TGTGCCAGCAGGCCCCTTGGAGTTAACACAGATACGCAGTATTTT. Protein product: CASRPLGVNTDTQYF. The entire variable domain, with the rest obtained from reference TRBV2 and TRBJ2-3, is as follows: EPEVTQTPSHQVTQMGQEVILRCVPISNHLYFYWYRQILGQKVEFLVSFYNNEISEKSEIFDDQFSVERPDGSNFTLKIRSTKLEDSAMYFCASRPLGVNTDTQYFGPGTRLTVL.

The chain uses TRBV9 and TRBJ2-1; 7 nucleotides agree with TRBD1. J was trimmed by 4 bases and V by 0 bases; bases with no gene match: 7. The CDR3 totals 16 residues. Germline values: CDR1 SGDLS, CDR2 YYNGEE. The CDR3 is CASSVGTGLRYNEQFF. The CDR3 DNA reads TGTGCCAGCAGCGTAGGGACAGGCTTGAGGTACAATGAGCAGTTCTTC.

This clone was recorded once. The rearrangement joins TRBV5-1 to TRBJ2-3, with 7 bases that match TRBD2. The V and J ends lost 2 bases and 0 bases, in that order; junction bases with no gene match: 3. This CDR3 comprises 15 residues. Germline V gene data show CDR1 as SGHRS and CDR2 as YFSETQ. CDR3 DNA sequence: TGCGCCAGCAGCTTCGGGGGGTCCAGCACAGATACGCAGTATTTT. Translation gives CASSFGGSSTDTQYF.

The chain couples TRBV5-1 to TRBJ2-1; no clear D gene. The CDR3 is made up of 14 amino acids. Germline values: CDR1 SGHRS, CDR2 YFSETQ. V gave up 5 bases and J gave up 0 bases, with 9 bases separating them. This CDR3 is CASRETNSYNEQFF. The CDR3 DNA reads TGCGCCAGCAGGGAGACCAACTCCTACAATGAGCAGTTCTTC.

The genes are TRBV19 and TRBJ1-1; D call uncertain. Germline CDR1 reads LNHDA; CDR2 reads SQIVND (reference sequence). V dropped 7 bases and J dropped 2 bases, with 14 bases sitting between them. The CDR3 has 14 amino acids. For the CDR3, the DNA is TGTGCCAGTACCCAACATTGGGCAAACACTGAAGCTTTCTTT. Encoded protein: CASTQHWANTEAFF.

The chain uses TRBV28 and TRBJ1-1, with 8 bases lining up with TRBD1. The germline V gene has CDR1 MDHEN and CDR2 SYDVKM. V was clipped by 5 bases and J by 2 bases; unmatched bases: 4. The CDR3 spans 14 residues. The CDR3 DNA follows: TGTGCCAGCAGTCAGGGGGCCTTTAACACTGAAGCTTTCTTT. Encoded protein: CASSQGAFNTEAFF.

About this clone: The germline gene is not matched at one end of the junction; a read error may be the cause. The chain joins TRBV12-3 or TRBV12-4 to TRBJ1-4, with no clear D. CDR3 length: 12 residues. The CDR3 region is CASSETHEKLFF. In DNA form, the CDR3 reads TGTGCCAGCAGTGAAACTCATGAAAAACTGTTTTTT.

The CDR3 spells CASSLEASGTDTQYF. CDR3 nucleotide sequence: TGCGCCAGCAGCTTGGAGGCTAGCGGGACAGATACGCAGTATTTT. The chain uses TRBV5-1 and TRBJ2-3; TRBD2 matches at 8 bases. CDR1 and CDR2 from the germline V gene are SGHRS and YFSETQ. This CDR3 spans 15 amino acids. Trimming took 0 bases from V and 3 from J; bases not matched to a gene: 3. The whole variable domain, remainder taken from reference TRBV5-1 and TRBJ2-3, is KAGVTQTPRYLIKTRGQQVTLSCSPISGHRSVSWYQQTPGQGLQFLFEYFSETQRNKGNFPGRFSGRQFSNSRSEMNVSTLELGDSALYLCASSLEASGTDTQYFGPGTRLTVL.

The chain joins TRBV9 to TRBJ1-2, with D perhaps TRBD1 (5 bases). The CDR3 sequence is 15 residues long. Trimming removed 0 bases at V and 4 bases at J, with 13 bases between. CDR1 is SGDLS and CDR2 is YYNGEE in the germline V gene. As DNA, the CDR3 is TGTGCCAGCAGCGTAGCGGTAACCCAGGGCTATGGCTACACCTTC. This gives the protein CASSVAVTQGYGYTF.

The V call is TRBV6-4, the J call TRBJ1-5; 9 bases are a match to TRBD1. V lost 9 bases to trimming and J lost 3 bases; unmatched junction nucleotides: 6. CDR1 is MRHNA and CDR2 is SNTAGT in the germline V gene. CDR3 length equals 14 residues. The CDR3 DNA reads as TGTGCCAGTCAGACAGGGGGTGTCAATCAGCCCCAGCATTTT. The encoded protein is CASQTGGVNQPQHF.

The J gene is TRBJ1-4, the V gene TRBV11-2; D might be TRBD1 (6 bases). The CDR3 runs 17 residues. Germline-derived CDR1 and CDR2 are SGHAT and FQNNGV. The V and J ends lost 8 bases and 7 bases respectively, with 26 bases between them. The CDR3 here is CASRTSGGLHRGEKLFF. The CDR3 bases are TGTGCCAGCCGAACTAGCGGGGGGCTCCATCGGGGTGAAAAACTGTTTTTT.

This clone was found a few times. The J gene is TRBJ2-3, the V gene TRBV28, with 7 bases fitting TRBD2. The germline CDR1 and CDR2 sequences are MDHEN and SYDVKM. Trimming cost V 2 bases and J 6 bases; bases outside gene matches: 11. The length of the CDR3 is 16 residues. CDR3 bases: TGTGCCAGCAGTTTAAGCGGGACCGGGGAGGCGGATACGCAGTATTTT. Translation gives CASSLSGTGEADTQYF.

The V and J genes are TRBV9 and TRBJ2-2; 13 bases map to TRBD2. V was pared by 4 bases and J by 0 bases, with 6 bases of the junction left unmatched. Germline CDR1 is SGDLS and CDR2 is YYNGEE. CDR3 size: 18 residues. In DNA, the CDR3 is TGTGCCAGCAGCCCCTGGACTAGCGGGAGTGCGAACACCGGGGAGCTGTTTTTT. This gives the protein CASSPWTSGSANTGELFF.

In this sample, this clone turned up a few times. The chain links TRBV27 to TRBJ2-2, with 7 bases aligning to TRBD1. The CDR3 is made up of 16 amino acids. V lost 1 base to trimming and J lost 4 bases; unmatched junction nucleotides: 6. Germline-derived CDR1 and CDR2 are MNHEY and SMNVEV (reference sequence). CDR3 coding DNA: TGTGCCAGCAGTTTATTTACAGGGGTAGGCACCGGGGAGCTGTTTTTT. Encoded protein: CASSLFTGVGTGELFF.